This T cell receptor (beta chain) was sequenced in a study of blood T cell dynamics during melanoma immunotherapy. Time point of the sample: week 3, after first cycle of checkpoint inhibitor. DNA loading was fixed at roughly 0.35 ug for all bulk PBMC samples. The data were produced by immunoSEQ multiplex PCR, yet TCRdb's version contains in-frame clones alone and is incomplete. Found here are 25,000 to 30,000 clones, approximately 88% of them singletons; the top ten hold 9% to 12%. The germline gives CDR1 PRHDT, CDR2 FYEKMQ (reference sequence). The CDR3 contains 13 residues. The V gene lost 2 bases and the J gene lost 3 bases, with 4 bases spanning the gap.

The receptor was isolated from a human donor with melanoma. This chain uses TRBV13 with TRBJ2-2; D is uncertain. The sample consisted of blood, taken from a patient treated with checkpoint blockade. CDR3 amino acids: CASSLTDTGELFF. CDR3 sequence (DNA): TGTGCCAGCAGCTTAACGGACACCGGGGAGCTGTTTTTT.